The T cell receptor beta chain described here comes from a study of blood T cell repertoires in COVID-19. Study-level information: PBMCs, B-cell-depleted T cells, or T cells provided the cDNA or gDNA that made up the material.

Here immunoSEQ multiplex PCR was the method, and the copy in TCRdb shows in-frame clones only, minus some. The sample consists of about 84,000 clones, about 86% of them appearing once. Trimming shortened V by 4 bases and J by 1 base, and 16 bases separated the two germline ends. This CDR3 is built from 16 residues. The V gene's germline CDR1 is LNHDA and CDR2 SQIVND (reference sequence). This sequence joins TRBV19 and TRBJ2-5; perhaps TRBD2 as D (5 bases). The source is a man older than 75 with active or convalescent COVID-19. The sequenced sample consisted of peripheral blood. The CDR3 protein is CASSRSGGPFQETQYF. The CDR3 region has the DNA TGTGCCAGTAGTAGATCGGGCGGGCCTTTCCAAGAGACCCAGTACTTC.